This TCR beta chain came from a study of metastatic and nonmetastatic thyroid tumors. On the study more broadly: The comparison covered peripheral blood and tumor or nodule tissue in malignant and benign thyroid patients.

Whole-study results and caveats: It was reported that TCR beta diversity was significantly higher in malignant thyroid tumors than benign nodules, in blood and tumor.

In the authors' methods: A distant-metastasis classifier for papillary thyroid cancer was built using CDR3 differences across clinicopathological groups. TCRdb redid the clone calls on the PCR reads using MiXCR. In this record, the V and J calls reflect TCRdb's handling and not the investigators' own analysis. The data contain tens of thousands of clones, roughly 16% of them singletons. The CDR3 consists of 15 residues. Deletions cut 5 bases from V and 2 bases from J, with 15 bases between. Germline-derived CDR1 and CDR2 are MNHNS and SASEGT. Details on this clone: Its specificity is not known.

Thyroid surgery was preceded by no treatment in any patient. The chain carries TRBV6-1 and TRBJ1-1, with TRBD1 as a possible D gene (6 bases). The sequencing sample was made of blood. This sequence was found in a female donor with papillary thyroid cancer or a benign thyroid nodule (not recorded which). Some clones in this sample may be carry-over from other donors' samples. This CDR3 is CASSFGQRSNTEAFF. CDR3 in DNA: TGTGCCAGCAGTTTCGGACAGAGATCTAACACTGAAGCTTTCTTT.